This is a list of T cell receptor beta chains from one sample in a study of T-cell memory formation after mild COVID-19. MiXCR, applied by TCRdb to the 5' RACE reads, yields one record per CDR3 protein. The sample yields hundreds of thousands of distinct CDR3 sequences, less than 25% seen once. The sequencing sample was made of PBMCs or a T cell subset sorted from them (not recorded which). These receptors all come from an adult woman who had mild COVID-19 (a few samples of this study predate the infection). Cell type and time point are not known. The conserved cysteine and the conserved F or W are not part of the CDR3 here. D genes are given only for firm matches. Not all rows give a size; the values are once, few, many and, for expanded clones, a class.

size: -; J: TRBJ2-7; D: -; V: TRBV4-2; CDR3: ASRSSGTPPYEQY
size: few; J: TRBJ2-5; D: TRBD2; V: TRBV29-1; CDR3: SVEPTWGSGVQETQY
size: -; J: TRBJ2-3; D: -; V: TRBV7-9; CDR3: ASSYVGSGSTDTQY
size: -; J: TRBJ1-1; D: -; V: TRBV5-1; CDR3: ASSLDTGSNTEAF
size: few; J: TRBJ2-7; D: TRBD1; V: TRBV5-6; CDR3: ASSLRGRPGEQY
size: -; J: TRBJ1-1; D: TRBD1; V: TRBV7-8; CDR3: ASSTNRGLNTEAF
size: -; J: TRBJ1-1; D: TRBD1; V: TRBV15; CDR3: AASRELGQGEAF
size: few; J: TRBJ1-1; D: -; V: TRBV7-6; CDR3: ASSSEDTEAF
size: -; J: TRBJ1-4; D: -; V: TRBV5-5; CDR3: ASSPVSRTQTKLF
size: -; J: TRBJ2-1; D: -; V: TRBV23-1; CDR3: ASSQSRGRPYNEQF
size: -; J: TRBJ2-1; D: -; V: TRBV28; CDR3: ASRVATGEQF
size: few; J: TRBJ2-5; D: -; V: TRBV15; CDR3: ATQPGLQETQY
size: once; J: TRBJ1-2; D: -; V: TRBV6-2/TRBV6-3; CDR3: ASSYVDRNYGYT
size: few; J: TRBJ1-4; D: TRBD1; V: TRBV6-5; CDR3: ASSYSNRGNEKLF
size: few; J: TRBJ1-2; D: -; V: TRBV27; CDR3: ASSLSRTGNGYT
size: few; J: TRBJ1-2; D: -; V: TRBV29-1; CDR3: SVRSPTANYGYT
size: -; J: TRBJ2-1; D: TRBD2; V: TRBV12-3/TRBV12-4; CDR3: ASTKRGGAYEQF
size: -; J: TRBJ1-1; D: TRBD1; V: TRBV3-1; CDR3: ASSRFTGVVMNTEAF
size: -; J: TRBJ1-1; D: -; V: TRBV19; CDR3: ASSIGRGTTEAF
size: -; J: TRBJ1-3; D: -; V: TRBV7-9; CDR3: ASSLERPETIY
size: few; J: TRBJ2-3; D: -; V: TRBV27; CDR3: ASSVGGPGTDTQY
size: few; J: TRBJ1-2; D: -; V: TRBV7-3; CDR3: ASSLIPGGVDGYT
size: -; J: TRBJ2-7; D: TRBD1; V: TRBV7-2; CDR3: ASSLGTVDYEQY
size: few; J: TRBJ1-1; D: -; V: TRBV7-8; CDR3: ASSLGSRLVNTEAF
size: -; J: TRBJ1-1; D: TRBD1; V: TRBV29-1; CDR3: SVAGTGGTPAF
size: -; J: TRBJ2-6; D: -; V: TRBV20-1; CDR3: SASPGHSGANVLT
size: few; J: TRBJ1-2; D: TRBD1; V: TRBV20-1; CDR3: SATPGQGIRGYYGYT
size: few; J: TRBJ1-6; D: TRBD1; V: TRBV14; CDR3: ASSRQGDNSPLH
size: -; J: TRBJ2-5; D: TRBD2; V: TRBV6-5; CDR3: ASSWTTSVETQY
size: -; J: TRBJ2-1; D: -; V: TRBV9; CDR3: ASSERGWDFNEQF
size: few; J: TRBJ2-2; D: -; V: TRBV12-5; CDR3: ASGDDPWTANTGELF
size: -; J: TRBJ2-7; D: TRBD2; V: TRBV7-2; CDR3: ASSLEGTSGSAQY
size: -; J: TRBJ2-7; D: TRBD1; V: TRBV20-1; CDR3: SANGQGRGHEQY
size: few; J: TRBJ1-2; D: -; V: TRBV29-1; CDR3: SVERQGGRGYT
size: few; J: TRBJ2-7; D: -; V: TRBV20-1; CDR3: SARESGIQVEQY
size: -; J: TRBJ2-1; D: TRBD1; V: TRBV7-9; CDR3: ASSHTDREQF
size: -; J: TRBJ1-1; D: TRBD1; V: TRBV5-1; CDR3: ASSATGQGNEAF
size: -; J: TRBJ1-1; D: -; V: TRBV5-1; CDR3: ASSFVSRENTEAF
size: few; J: TRBJ2-5; D: -; V: TRBV5-1; CDR3: ASRKEETQY
size: -; J: TRBJ2-7; D: -; V: TRBV20-1; CDR3: SAILPRGGFYEQY
size: -; J: TRBJ2-1; D: TRBD1; V: TRBV6-6; CDR3: ASSSTGVRSYNEQF
size: -; J: TRBJ2-5; D: -; V: TRBV12-3/TRBV12-4; CDR3: ASRLSVKETQY
size: -; J: TRBJ2-7; D: -; V: TRBV4-2; CDR3: ASSQDTGPTYEQY
size: few; J: TRBJ2-3; D: TRBD2; V: TRBV5-1; CDR3: ASRELAGNTDTQY
size: few; J: TRBJ1-2; D: TRBD1; V: TRBV20-1; CDR3: SATQGQGSNYGYT
size: few; J: TRBJ2-7; D: TRBD2; V: TRBV5-1; CDR3: ASSRGTSGKYEQY
size: -; J: TRBJ2-1; D: -; V: TRBV5-1; CDR3: ASSLDGINEQF
size: few; J: TRBJ2-3; D: -; V: TRBV7-2; CDR3: ASSLLSGYTDTQY
size: many; J: TRBJ2-5; D: TRBD1; V: TRBV25-1; CDR3: ASRTVPGQGSETQY
size: -; J: TRBJ1-4; D: TRBD1; V: TRBV12-3/TRBV12-4; CDR3: ASSPRQGGYEKLF
size: -; J: TRBJ2-3; D: TRBD2; V: TRBV27; CDR3: ASSSGLAGEADTQY
size: few; J: TRBJ2-3; D: TRBD1; V: TRBV5-1; CDR3: ASRPDRDPDTQY
size: few; J: TRBJ1-2; D: -; V: TRBV6-5; CDR3: ASSQIGRDFGYT
size: once; J: TRBJ2-7; D: TRBD1; V: TRBV20-1; CDR3: SAREGGAYEQY
size: -; J: TRBJ2-7; D: -; V: TRBV27; CDR3: ASSLSWSYEQY
size: few; J: TRBJ2-3; D: -; V: TRBV29-1; CDR3: SAQGRTDTQY
size: -; J: TRBJ2-7; D: -; V: TRBV5-1; CDR3: ASSFALEQY
size: few; J: TRBJ1-5; D: -; V: TRBV27; CDR3: ASSGPGPGPQH
size: -; J: TRBJ1-1; D: -; V: TRBV12-3/TRBV12-4; CDR3: ASSPTTGAMNTEAF
size: -; J: TRBJ2-4; D: -; V: TRBV6-5; CDR3: ASSYSRGSKNIQY